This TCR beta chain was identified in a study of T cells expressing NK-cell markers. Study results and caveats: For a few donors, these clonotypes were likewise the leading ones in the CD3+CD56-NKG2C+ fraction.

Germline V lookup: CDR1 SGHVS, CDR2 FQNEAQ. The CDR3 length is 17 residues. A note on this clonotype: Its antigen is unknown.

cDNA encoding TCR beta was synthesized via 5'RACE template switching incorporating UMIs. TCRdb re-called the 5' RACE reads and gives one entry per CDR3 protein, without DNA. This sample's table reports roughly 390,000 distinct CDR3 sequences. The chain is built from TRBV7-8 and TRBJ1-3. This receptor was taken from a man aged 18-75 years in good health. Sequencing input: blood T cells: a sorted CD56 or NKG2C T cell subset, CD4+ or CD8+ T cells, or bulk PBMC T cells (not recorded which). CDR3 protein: CASSPIPNRISGNTIYF.